Shown below are 3 T cell receptor beta chains from a single sample sequenced in a study of cytomegalovirus exposure and HLA in healthy donors. Clones were sequenced by immunoSEQ multiplex PCR, and TCRdb holds only the in-frame ones, with some missing. The table has hundreds of thousands of clones, 80% to 90% seen once; the top ten hold 1.5% to 2.5%. Input material: PBMCs. These receptors all come from a woman younger than 30 in good health and CMV-seropositive.

The gene calls are TRBV10-3 and TRBJ2-2; 9 bases agree with TRBD2. Germline CDR1 is ENHRY and CDR2 is SYGVKD. This CDR3 is 14 amino acids long. V lost 11 bases to trimming and J lost 1 base; unmatched junction nucleotides: 5. This chain's CDR3 is CASAGGGNTGELFF. The CDR3 coding sequence is TGTGCCTCAGCGGGGGGAGGGAACACCGGGGAGCTGTTTTTT.

Of note for this clone: The junction shows a germline mismatch at one end, possibly a read error. The chain carries TRBV28 and TRBJ2-7; 9 bases align to TRBD2. CDR3 length equals 15 residues. Germline V gene sequence: CDR1 MDHEN, CDR2 SYDVKM. This CDR3 is CASSLAGGPSHEQYF. The CDR3 bases are TGTGCCAGCAGTTTAGCGGGAGGGCCCTCCCACGAGCAGTACTTC. The complete variable domain, with remaining parts taken from reference TRBV28 and TRBJ2-7, reads DVKVTQSSRYLVKRTGEKVFLECVQDMDHENMFWYRQDPGLGLRLIYFSYDVKMKEKGDIPEGYSVSREKKERFSLILESASTNQTSMYLCASSLAGGPSHEQYFGPGTRLTVT.

In DNA form, the CDR3 reads TGTGCCAGCACCCCCTTGGACAGGGCTCGAGATACGCAGTATTTT. Translating gives CASTPLDRARDTQYF. This chain joins TRBV27 and TRBJ2-3; 8 positions match TRBD1. CDR1 MNHEY and CDR2 SMNVEV come from the germline V gene (reference sequence). CDR3 length: 15 residues. With V trimmed by 7 bases and J by 5 bases, 11 bases remained unmatched.